This TCR beta chain was sequenced in a study of T cells in Graves' hyperthyroidism and ophthalmopathy. CDR1 and CDR2 (germline): SGHDT, YYEEEE. CDR3 length: 15 residues. V was shortened by 7 bases and J by 6 bases, with 20 bases between the two germline ends. Clinical Activity Scores of at least 3, NOSPECS grades of at least 4 and durations under 3 months characterized ophthalmopathy patients. Any patient presenting with uncontrolled infection, other autoimmune disease, pregnancy or lactation was left out. Diagnostic decisions used clinical symptoms, serum thyroxine and TRAb, thyroid ultrasound and orbital computed tomography. PBMCs were collected from an approximately 10 ml volume of fresh peripheral blood. The CDR3 regions of TCR beta were amplified from RNA transcripts. HTBI primers were the set used in a first-round RT-PCR of the TCR CDR3. Via MiXCR, TCRdb re-called the multiplex PCR reads, giving one row per CDR3 protein. The sample lists about 640,000 distinct CDR3 sequences; around 21% were seen once.

The sequenced sample consisted of blood. The chain is built from TRBV5-6 and TRBJ2-1; no definite D call. The receptor was isolated from a young man with Graves' ophthalmopathy. Written as DNA, the CDR3 is TGTGCCAGCTCATTAGGGTCTGTTCCTTCCAATGAGCAGTTCTTC. Translating it yields CASSLGSVPSNEQFF.